Listed here are 27 T cell receptor beta chains from one sample, sequenced in a study of blood T cell repertoires in COVID-19. Profiled with immunoSEQ multiplex PCR; TCRdb holds only in-frame clones, not every one. Of 98,000 or so clones detected, roughly four fifths appear once; the ten largest clones hold 4% to 4.5%. Material: peripheral blood. The receptors shown here come from a woman in her 70s with acute or convalescent COVID-19.

For the CDR3, the DNA is TGTGCCAGCAGCCGGGGACAGGGTAATTCACCCCTCCACTTT. This gives the protein CASSRGQGNSPLHF. V usage is TRBV11-2 and J usage is TRBJ1-6, with TRBD1 matching 9 bases. This CDR3 spans 14 amino acids. Germline CDR1 is SGHAT and CDR2 is FQNNGV. The trim removed 5 bases at V and 6 bases at J, leaving 2 bases unmatched.

This chain uses TRBV7-3 with TRBJ2-1; D possibly corresponds to TRBD2 (6 bases). Germline V gene data show CDR1 as SGHTA and CDR2 as FQGTGA. The CDR3 is made up of 17 amino acids. V was pared by 3 bases and J by 5 bases, with 20 bases between. CDR3 in DNA: TGTGCCAGCAGCTTGAACCCCCCAAACGCGGGGAACAATGAGCAGTTCTTC. This sequence encodes CASSLNPPNAGNNEQFF.

The DNA for the CDR3 is TGTGCCAGTAGTCCAGGGACATCGGGGGGCACTGAAGCTTTCTTT. Its translation is CASSPGTSGGTEAFF. V gene TRBV19 combines with J gene TRBJ1-1; the D gene is possibly TRBD1 (6 bases). Germline assignment: CDR1 LNHDA and CDR2 SQIVND (reference sequence). The CDR3 has 15 residues. V was pared by 5 bases and J by 4 bases, with 17 bases between.

The CDR3 sequence is CASSSGLQAEQFF. DNA for the CDR3: TGTGCCAGCAGTTCCGGACTACAAGCTGAGCAGTTCTTC. This chain links TRBV27 with TRBJ2-1, with D tentatively TRBD2 (6 bases). Germline assignment: CDR1 MNHEY and CDR2 SMNVEV (reference sequence). Trimming took off 4 bases at V and 9 bases at J, with 13 bases between the two ends. The CDR3 covers 13 residues.

The chain carries TRBV15 and TRBJ2-3; D might be TRBD1 (5 bases). The V gene's germline CDR1 is LNHNV and CDR2 YYDKDF (reference sequence). V lost 4 bases to trimming and J lost 6 bases, with 11 bases between them. This CDR3 is 13 amino acids long. CDR3 loop: CATSKWGPDTQYF. The CDR3 coding sequence is TGTGCCACCAGCAAATGGGGCCCGGATACGCAGTATTTT.

The chain is built from TRBV19 and TRBJ1-5, with TRBD1 matching 8 bases. Germline lookup yields CDR1 LNHDA and CDR2 SQIVND (reference sequence). The CDR3 loop spans 15 amino acids. V gave up 6 bases and J gave up 2 bases; unmatched junction bases: 6. CDR3 sequence (DNA): TGTGCCAGTAGAACGACAGGGGAGGGCAATCAGCCCCAGCATTTT. This sequence encodes CASRTTGEGNQPQHF. Together with reference TRBV19 and TRBJ1-5, the CDR3 gives the full variable domain: DGGITQSPKYLFRKEGQNVTLSCEQNLNHDAMYWYRQDPGQGLRLIYYSQIVNDFQKGDIAEGYSVSREKKESFPLTVTSAQKNPTAFYLCASRTTGEGNQPQHFGDGTRLSIL.

This clone was counted once. V and J are TRBV5-1 and TRBJ1-5; D call uncertain. V was clipped by 0 bases and J by 3 bases, with 10 bases between them. This CDR3 contains 15 residues. Germline values: CDR1 SGHRS, CDR2 YFSETQ. The CDR3 DNA is TGCGCCAGCAGCTTGGCCGCGGGTCCCAATCAGCCCCAGCATTTT. It translates to CASSLAAGPNQPQHF. The variable domain in full, completed from reference TRBV5-1 and TRBJ1-5, reads KAGVTQTPRYLIKTRGQQVTLSCSPISGHRSVSWYQQTPGQGLQFLFEYFSETQRNKGNFPGRFSGRQFSNSRSEMNVSTLELGDSALYLCASSLAAGPNQPQHFGDGTRLSIL.

This rearrangement joins TRBV28 to TRBJ2-7, with TRBD2 matching over 13 bases. CDR1 and CDR2 from the germline V gene are MDHEN and SYDVKM. With 6 bases clipped from V and 2 bases from J, the junction kept 4 bases outside the gene matches. The CDR3 has 15 residues. In DNA form, the CDR3 reads TGTGCCAGCAGACGGACTAGCGGGGGAGCCTACGAGCAGTACTTC. This sequence encodes CASRRTSGGAYEQYF.

This sequence joins TRBV3-1 (or the pseudogene TRBV3-2) and TRBJ2-2; 7 bases agree with TRBD1. The CDR3 is made up of 16 amino acids. J lost 5 bases, V lost 4 bases, and 10 bases had no gene match. Germline CDR1 reads LGHDT; CDR2 reads YNNKEL (reference sequence). The CDR3 nucleotides are TGTGCCAGCAGCCCCCGAGACAGGGCCCATACCGGGGAGCTGTTTTTT. It specifies CASSPRDRAHTGELFF.

V and J are TRBV7-9 and TRBJ1-2; 8 positions match TRBD1. CDR1 and CDR2 (germline): SEHNR, FQNEAQ (reference sequence). The CDR3 is 14 residues long. The V segment lost 2 bases and the J segment 8 bases; nucleotides outside the gene matches: 7. The CDR3 sequence: CASSLNAGGEGYTF. The DNA of the CDR3 is TGTGCCAGCAGCTTAAACGCAGGGGGCGAGGGCTACACCTTC.

The chain recombines TRBV18 with TRBJ1-5; possibly TRBD1 for D (5 bases). Germline lookup yields CDR1 KGHSH and CDR2 LQKENI. The CDR3 totals 14 residues. V was pared by 6 bases and J by 2 bases, with 11 bases between. CDR3 in DNA: TGTGCCAGCTCCACGGGGGAAGGCAATCAGCCCCAGCATTTT. It is translated as CASSTGEGNQPQHF.

The chain couples TRBV14 to TRBJ2-7; 12 bases are a match to TRBD2. Trimming removed 4 bases from V and 5 bases from J; junction bases left unmatched: 6. Germline values: CDR1 SGHDN, CDR2 FVKESK. The CDR3 spans 15 residues. For the CDR3, the DNA is TGTGCCAGCAGCCCCTTACTAGCGGGAGGTAACGAGCAGTACTTC. Translated, it gives CASSPLLAGGNEQYF. The full variable domain, rest sourced from reference TRBV14 and TRBJ2-7, is EAGVTQFPSHSVIEKGQTVTLRCDPISGHDNLYWYRRVMGKEIKFLLHFVKESKQDESGMPNNRFLAERTGGTYSTLKVQPAELEDSGVYFCASSPLLAGGNEQYFGPGTRLTVT.

Here the CDR3 DNA reads TGTGCCTGGAGGGGCAGGGGGACGAGCACCGGGGAGCTGTTTTTT. Its translation is CAWRGRGTSTGELFF. J is TRBJ2-2 and V is TRBV30; 7 bases are a match to TRBD1. The CDR3 is 15 amino acids. Germline assignment: CDR1 GTSNPN and CDR2 SVGIG (reference sequence). J lost 4 bases, V lost 3 bases, and 8 bases had no gene match.

The CDR3: CASSPQPGQGYEQYF. The CDR3 DNA follows: TGCGCCAGCAGCCCCCAGCCGGGACAGGGGTACGAGCAGTACTTC. The rearrangement uses TRBV5-1 and TRBJ2-7; TRBD1 matches at 10 bases. V was clipped by 4 bases and J by 4 bases; unmatched bases: 8. Germline values: CDR1 SGHRS, CDR2 YFSETQ. The CDR3 is 15 residues long.

This clone showed up just a few times. V usage is TRBV5-1 and J usage is TRBJ1-4, with 9 nucleotides matching TRBD1. This CDR3 has 15 residues. V dropped 5 bases and J dropped 8; count of bases not matched to a gene: 10. Germline CDR1 SGHRS, CDR2 YFSETQ. The DNA of the CDR3 is TGCGCCAGCAGTATACTGGGACAGGGAGGCGAAAAACTGTTTTTT. Residues: CASSILGQGGEKLFF.

In its sample, this clone was seen many times. The V and J genes are TRBV6-5 and TRBJ1-2, with 11 bases identical to TRBD1. J lost 4 bases, V lost 2 bases, and 6 bases had no gene match. Germline CDR1 is MNHEY and CDR2 is SVGAGI. This CDR3 contains 16 residues. The CDR3 loop is CASSYQRTGGSYGYTF. As DNA, the CDR3 is TGTGCCAGCAGTTACCAAAGGACAGGGGGCAGCTATGGCTACACCTTC.

The chain couples TRBV4-2 to TRBJ2-2, with 9 positions matching TRBD2. In germline, CDR1 is LGHNA, CDR2 YNFKEQ. CDR3 size: 17 residues. Trimming took 4 bases from V and 4 from J; bases not matched to a gene: 10. CDR3 in DNA: TGTGCCAGCAGCCCAGGTTCGGCGGGAGGGGTCACCGGGGAGCTGTTTTTT. Protein product: CASSPGSAGGVTGELFF.

This clone was picked up one time. The rearrangement links TRBV19 to TRBJ2-1, with 10 positions matching TRBD2. The V segment lost 3 bases and the J segment 6 bases; nucleotides outside the gene matches: 11. The CDR3 spans 17 residues. Looked up from germline, CDR1 is LNHDA and CDR2 is SQIVND (reference sequence). Here the CDR3 DNA reads TGTGCCAGTAGTATCCTGCAGCGGGGGGGCGTCGGCAATGAGCAGTTCTTC. Translation gives CASSILQRGGVGNEQFF.

The chain's CDR3 is CASSIQGRDNQPQHF. CDR3 coding DNA: TGTGCCAGTAGTATCCAAGGACGGGACAATCAGCCCCAGCATTTT. The chain uses TRBV19 and TRBJ1-5; no clear D gene. The V end lost 3 bases, the J end lost 3 bases, and 12 bases lay between the germline ends. From germline, CDR1 is LNHDA and CDR2 SQIVND (reference sequence). The CDR3 length is 15 residues.

The rearrangement uses TRBV6-6 and TRBJ1-5; perhaps TRBD1 as D (5 bases). Between the trimmed V and J ends, which lost 7 bases and 4 bases, there was a span of 14 bases. The CDR3 has 14 residues. CDR1 and CDR2 from the germline V gene are MNHNY and SVGAGI (reference sequence). This CDR3 reads CASTIGTANQPQHF. The DNA of the CDR3 is TGTGCCAGCACCATCGGGACTGCAAATCAGCCCCAGCATTTT.

This chain connects TRBV28 to TRBJ1-1; D possibly corresponds to TRBD1 (5 bases). Germline-derived CDR1 and CDR2 are MDHEN and SYDVKM. The ends were cut back, 1 base at V and 1 base at J, with 10 bases in the middle. This CDR3 has 15 amino acids. The CDR3, as DNA: TGTGCCAGCAGTTTATACGGAGGGGAGAACACTGAAGCTTTCTTT. Protein sequence: CASSLYGGENTEAFF.

The chain recombines TRBV5-6 with TRBJ1-3; 10 bases are shared with TRBD1. The V gene's germline CDR1 is SGHDT and CDR2 YYEEEE. The CDR3 contains 16 residues. V trimming: 6 bases; J trimming: 4 bases; junction bases outside the gene matches: 10. CDR3 nucleotides: TGTGCCAGCAACTTTGGACAGGGGGGTGGCGGAAACACCATATATTTT. Protein sequence: CASNFGQGGGGNTIYF.

This clone was detected only a few times. V gene TRBV28 combines with J gene TRBJ2-5; TRBD1 agrees at 7 bases. The V gene end was trimmed by 5 bases and the J gene end by 5 bases; junction bases not matched to a gene: 14. Looked up from germline, CDR1 is MDHEN and CDR2 is SYDVKM. The CDR3 length is 16 residues. The CDR3 reads CASSPHGQVPPETQYF. CDR3 sequence (DNA): TGTGCCAGCAGTCCCCACGGACAGGTACCTCCTGAGACCCAGTACTTC.

V gene TRBV19 combines with J gene TRBJ1-2; 7 bases are a match to TRBD1. This CDR3 region has 15 residues. V shed 5 bases, J shed 4 bases, and the junction held 10 bases outside the gene matches. Germline CDR1 is LNHDA and CDR2 is SQIVND (reference sequence). CDR3 in DNA: TGTGCCAGTAGTTCTAATTTAGGACAGGCCTATGGCTACACCTTC. Translating gives CASSSNLGQAYGYTF. The entire variable domain, with the rest obtained from reference TRBV19 and TRBJ1-2, is as follows: DGGITQSPKYLFRKEGQNVTLSCEQNLNHDAMYWYRQDPGQGLRLIYYSQIVNDFQKGDIAEGYSVSREKKESFPLTVTSAQKNPTAFYLCASSSNLGQAYGYTFGSGTRLTVV.

This sequence joins TRBV7-9 and TRBJ1-3, with TRBD1 as a possible D gene (6 bases). The CDR3 runs to 14 residues. CDR1 is SEHNR and CDR2 is FQNEAQ in the germline V gene (reference sequence). V shed 8 bases and J shed 0 bases, with 11 bases lying between them. In nucleotides, the CDR3 is TGTGCCAGCTACACAGGGCGCTCTGGAAACACCATATATTTT. It yields the protein CASYTGRSGNTIYF.

This sequence joins TRBV5-1 and TRBJ2-7; TRBD1 agrees at 8 bases. The germline CDR1 and CDR2 sequences are SGHRS and YFSETQ. There are 15 residues in the CDR3. The junction had 9 bases not matched to a gene; V was cut back by 0 bases and J by 7 bases. The CDR3 DNA sequence: TGCGCCAGCAGCTTGGATGGACAGGGAGATGGAGAGCAGTACTTC. It yields the protein CASSLDGQGDGEQYF.

The chain recombines TRBV2 with TRBJ2-1; 7 nucleotides agree with TRBD2. The germline gives CDR1 SNHLY, CDR2 FYNNEI. The junction had 14 bases not matched to a gene; V was cut back by 8 bases and J by 7 bases. This CDR3 is 15 amino acids long. CDR3: CASGPGERGSNEQFF. DNA for the CDR3: TGTGCCAGCGGTCCGGGGGAGCGGGGTTCGAATGAGCAGTTCTTC.